This T cell receptor (beta chain) was profiled in a study of cytomegalovirus exposure and HLA in healthy donors. Vbeta (60) and Jbeta (13) primers were used in the PCR. Assay: immunoSEQ multiplex PCR; the TCRdb copy retains only in-frame clones and omits some. The data show about 180,000 clones, around 76% seen once. A note on this clone: Its matching antigen is unknown.

CDR1 and CDR2 from the germline V gene are SEHNR and FQNEAQ (reference sequence). The CDR3 loop spans 18 amino acids. Trimming pared 2 bases from V and 4 bases from J, leaving 21 bases between. Findings and caveats of the study: In a later analysis, the majority of CMV-associated beta chains seemingly showed HLA restriction.

The J gene is TRBJ2-1, the V gene TRBV7-9, with D possibly being TRBD1 (6 bases). This sequence originates from a woman in her twenties or thirties in good health and CMV-seropositive. Source material: PBMCs. CDR3 loop: CASSLQGGVLGTYNEQFF. The CDR3 bases are TGTGCCAGCAGCTTACAAGGAGGCGTTCTTGGGACATACAATGAGCAGTTCTTC.